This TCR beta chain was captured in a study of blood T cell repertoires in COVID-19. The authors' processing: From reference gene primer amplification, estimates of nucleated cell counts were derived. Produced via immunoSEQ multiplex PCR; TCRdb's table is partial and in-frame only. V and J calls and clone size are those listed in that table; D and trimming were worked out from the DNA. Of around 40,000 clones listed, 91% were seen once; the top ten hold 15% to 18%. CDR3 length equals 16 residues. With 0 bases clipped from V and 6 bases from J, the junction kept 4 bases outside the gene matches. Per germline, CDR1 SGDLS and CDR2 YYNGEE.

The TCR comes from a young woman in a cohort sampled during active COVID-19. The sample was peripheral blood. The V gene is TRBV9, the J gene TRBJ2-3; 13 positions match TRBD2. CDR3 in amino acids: CASSVGTSGSGDTQYF. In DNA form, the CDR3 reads TGTGCCAGCAGCGTAGGGACTAGCGGGAGTGGGGATACGCAGTATTTT.